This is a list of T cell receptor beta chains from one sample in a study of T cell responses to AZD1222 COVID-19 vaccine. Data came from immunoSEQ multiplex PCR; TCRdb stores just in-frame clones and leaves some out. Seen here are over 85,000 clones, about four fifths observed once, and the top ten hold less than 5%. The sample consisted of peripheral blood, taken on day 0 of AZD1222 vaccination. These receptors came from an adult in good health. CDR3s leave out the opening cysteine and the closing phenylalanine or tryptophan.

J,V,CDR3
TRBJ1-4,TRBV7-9,ASSHLTDANEKLF
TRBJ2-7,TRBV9,ASSGGTGNYEQY
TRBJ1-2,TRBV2,ASSQDYGYT
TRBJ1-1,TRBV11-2,ASSLAIAGMGTEAF
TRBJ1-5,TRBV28,ASSLRILGQGGQPQH
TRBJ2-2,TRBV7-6,ASSPSASNTGELF
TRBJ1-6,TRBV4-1,ASSYGQGNSPLH
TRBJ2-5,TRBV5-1,ASSPRTGENQETQY
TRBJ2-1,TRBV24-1,ATSGKSGTSALGDEQF
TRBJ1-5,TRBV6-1,ASSEDRGSNQPQH
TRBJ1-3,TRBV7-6,ASSLDRGPGNTIY
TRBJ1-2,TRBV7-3,ASSQGGIGGYT
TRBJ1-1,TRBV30,AWIPGQAEAEAF
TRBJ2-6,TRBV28,ASSPPRGSGANVLT
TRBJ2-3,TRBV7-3,ASSLTGPQDTQY
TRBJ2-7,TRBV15,ATSLSGGAYEQY
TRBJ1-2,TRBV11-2,ASSLTGTYGYT
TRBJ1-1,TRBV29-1,SVGTGLKGTEAF
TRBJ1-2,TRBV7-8,ASSWGDYGYT
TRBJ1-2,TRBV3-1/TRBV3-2,ASSRRGGAGLYGYT
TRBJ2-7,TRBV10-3,AISVPSGGREQY
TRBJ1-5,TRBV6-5,ASNKGQGINQPQH
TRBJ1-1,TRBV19,ASSMGDSPYPAF
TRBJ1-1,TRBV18,ASSPVGGGEPDTEAF
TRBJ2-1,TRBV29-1,SHRGTSGLSNEQF
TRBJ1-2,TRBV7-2,ASSLSANYGYT
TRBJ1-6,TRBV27,ASSLTGGFLSDSPLH